This T cell receptor beta chain emerged from a study of T cells after yellow fever vaccination. The wider study: Some fractions had low cell numbers, and these were prepared with SMART-Seq v4 Ultra Low Input. Findings of the study overall: Reappearance after the booster was seen for most primary-vaccination clones, at roughly 96% CD4 and roughly 90% CD8. Repertoires sorted by FACS could include abundant clonotypes that are contaminants from the bulk population.

A process of 5'RACE template switching, which added a universal primer site and UMIs, was used to make TCR cDNA. TCRdb recomputed calls from the 5' RACE reads with MiXCR, one row per CDR3 protein. The sample contains roughly 120,000 distinct CDR3 sequences, about 7.2% of which appear only once. The table lists this clonotype with a few counts. Its antigen is currently unknown. Germline V gene data show CDR1 as SGHRS and CDR2 as YFSETQ. Trimming at V came to 0 bases and at J to 4 bases, leaving 3 bases not matched to a gene. The CDR3 runs 15 residues. This TCR was recovered from a young man who received the YFV17D yellow fever vaccine. V is TRBV5-1 and J is TRBJ2-1; 8 nucleotides match TRBD2. The sequencing used CD4+ T cells sorted from PBMCs, collected 35 to 50 days after the first yellow fever vaccination. The CDR3 nucleotides read TGCGCCAGCAGCTTGGAAACTAGCGGATACAATGAGCAGTTCTTC. It specifies CASSLETSGYNEQFF.